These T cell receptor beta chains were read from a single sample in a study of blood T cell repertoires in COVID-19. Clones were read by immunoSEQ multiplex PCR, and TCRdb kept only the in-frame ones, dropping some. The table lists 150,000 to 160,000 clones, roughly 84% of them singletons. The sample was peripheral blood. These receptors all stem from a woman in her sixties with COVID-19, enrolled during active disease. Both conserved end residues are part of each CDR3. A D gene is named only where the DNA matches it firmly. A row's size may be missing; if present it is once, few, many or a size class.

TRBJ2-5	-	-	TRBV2	CASTAGEVETQYF	TGTGCCAGCACTGCAGGGGAAGTGGAGACCCAGTACTTC
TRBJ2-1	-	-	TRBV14	CASSQVRVGEQFF	TGTGCCAGCAGCCAAGTTCGGGTCGGTGAGCAGTTCTTC
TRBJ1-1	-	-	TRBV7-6	CASSLGGQWDTEAFF	TGTGCCAGCAGCTTAGGGGGGCAGTGGGACACTGAAGCTTTCTTT
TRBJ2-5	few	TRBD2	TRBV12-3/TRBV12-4	CASSFSGGSTQYF	TGTGCCAGCAGTTTTAGCGGGGGGTCGACCCAGTACTTC
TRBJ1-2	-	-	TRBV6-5	CASSYSGRAGYTF	TGTGCCAGCAGTTACTCCGGCAGGGCCGGCTACACCTTC
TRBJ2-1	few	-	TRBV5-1	CASSFDRNYNEQFF	TGCGCCAGCAGCTTTGACAGAAACTACAATGAGCAGTTCTTC
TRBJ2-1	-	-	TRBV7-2	CASSTRTAGYNEQFF	TGTGCCAGCAGCACAAGAACCGCGGGTTACAATGAGCAGTTCTTC
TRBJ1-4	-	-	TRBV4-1	CASSQEGLKGEKLFF	TGCGCCAGCAGCCAAGAGGGCCTAAAGGGGGAAAAACTGTTTTTT
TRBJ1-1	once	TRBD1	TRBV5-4	CASSPGTGKGNTEAFF	TGTGCCAGCAGCCCCGGGACAGGGAAGGGGAACACTGAAGCTTTCTTT
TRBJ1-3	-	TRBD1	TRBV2	CASRGDRDSGNTIYF	TGTGCCAGCAGGGGGGACAGGGACTCTGGAAACACCATATATTTT
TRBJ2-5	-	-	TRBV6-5	CASTSSGETQYF	TGTGCCAGCACTAGTAGTGGGGAGACCCAGTACTTC
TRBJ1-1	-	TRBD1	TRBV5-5	CASSLTGGLETEAFF	TGTGCCAGCAGCTTGACAGGGGGCTTGGAAACTGAAGCTTTCTTT
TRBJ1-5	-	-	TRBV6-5	CASSRIYGANQPQHF	TGTGCCAGCAGCCGAATCTATGGAGCTAATCAGCCCCAGCATTTT
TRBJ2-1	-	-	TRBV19	CASSIIRGSYNEQFF	TGTGCCAGTAGTATAATCCGGGGATCCTACAATGAGCAGTTCTTC
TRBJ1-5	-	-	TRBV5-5	CASSRDSANQPQHF	TGTGCCAGCAGCCGGGACTCGGCGAATCAGCCCCAGCATTTT
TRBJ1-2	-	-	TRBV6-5	CASSYRGDGYTF	TGTGCCAGCAGTTACCGAGGAGATGGCTACACCTTC
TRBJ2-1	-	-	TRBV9	CASSVDLSSVAYNEQFF	TGTGCCAGCAGCGTAGATCTTTCTAGCGTTGCCTACAATGAGCAGTTCTTC
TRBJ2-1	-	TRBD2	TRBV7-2	CASSAWPGLSVYEQFF	TGTGCCAGCAGCGCGTGGCCGGGACTATCGGTCTATGAGCAGTTCTTC
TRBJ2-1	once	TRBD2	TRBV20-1	CSASPSGSTPELIF	TGCAGTGCTAGTCCTAGCGGGAGTACCCCCGAGCTCATCTTC
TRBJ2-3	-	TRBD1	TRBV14	CASSQQTGGLDTQYF	TGTGCCAGCAGCCAACAAACAGGGGGCCTGGATACGCAGTATTTT
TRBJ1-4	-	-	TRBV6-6	CASRNSGTNEKLFF	TGTGCCAGCAGGAACTCAGGGACTAATGAAAAACTGTTTTTT
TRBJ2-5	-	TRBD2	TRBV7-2	CASSSGLAGETQYF	TGTGCCAGCAGCTCCGGACTAGCGGGAGAGACCCAGTACTTC
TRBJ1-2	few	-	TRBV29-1	CSVYRDHGYTF	TGCAGCGTCTACAGGGACCATGGCTACACCTTC
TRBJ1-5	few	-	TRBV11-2	CASSLGRGRAQKDQPQHF	TGTGCCAGCAGCTTAGGGAGGGGAAGGGCCCAAAAGGATCAGCCCCAGCATTTT
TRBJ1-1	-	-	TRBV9	CASSVTVLNTEAFF	TGTGCCAGCAGCGTAACAGTCTTGAACACTGAAGCTTTCTTT
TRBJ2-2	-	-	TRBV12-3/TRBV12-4	CASSFGHTGELFF	TGTGCCAGCAGTTTCGGACATACCGGGGAGCTGTTTTTT
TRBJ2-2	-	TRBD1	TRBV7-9	CASSPRTGATGELFF	TGTGCCAGCAGCCCGAGGACAGGGGCCACCGGGGAGCTGTTTTTT
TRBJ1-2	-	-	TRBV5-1	CASSNPSSSKNYGYTF	TGCGCCAGCAGTAACCCTAGTTCGAGCAAAAACTATGGCTACACCTTC
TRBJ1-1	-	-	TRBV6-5	CASKLREGLGTEAFF	TGTGCCAGCAAGCTCAGGGAAGGGCTGGGCACTGAAGCTTTCTTT
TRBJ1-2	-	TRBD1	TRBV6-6	CASSPSPGQGFYGYTF	TGTGCCAGCAGTCCCTCCCCCGGACAGGGTTTCTATGGCTACACCTTC
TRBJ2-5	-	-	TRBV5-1	CASSLGQPQETQYF	TGCGCCAGCAGCTTGGGACAGCCGCAAGAGACCCAGTACTTC
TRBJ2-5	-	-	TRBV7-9	CASSLTRVETQYF	TGTGCCAGCAGCTTAACTAGGGTCGAGACCCAGTACTTC
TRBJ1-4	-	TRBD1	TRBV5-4	CASSARDRIATNEKLFF	TGTGCCAGCAGCGCGAGGGACAGAATTGCAACTAATGAAAAACTGTTTTTT
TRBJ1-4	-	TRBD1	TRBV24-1	CATSDHRGTGNEKLFF	TGTGCCACCAGTGATCACCGAGGGACAGGGAATGAAAAACTGTTTTTT
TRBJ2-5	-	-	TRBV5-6	CASSPLGGPGETQYF	TGTGCCAGCAGCCCTCTGGGGGGGCCCGGGGAGACCCAGTACTTC
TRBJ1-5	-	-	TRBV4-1	CASSHGTGGQPQHF	TGCGCCAGCAGCCACGGGACGGGGGGTCAGCCCCAGCATTTT
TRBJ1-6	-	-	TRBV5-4	CASSLGVAGSPLHF	TGTGCCAGCAGCTTGGGGGTGGCAGGGTCACCCCTCCACTTT
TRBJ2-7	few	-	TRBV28	CASSPSWLALSYEQYF	TGTGCCAGCAGCCCCTCGTGGCTAGCGCTATCCTACGAGCAGTACTTC
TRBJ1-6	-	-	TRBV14	CASSPPGLNSPLHF	TGTGCCAGCAGCCCTCCGGGTCTTAATTCACCCCTCCACTTT
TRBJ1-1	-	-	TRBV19	CATPTLPTNTEAFF	TGTGCCACTCCTACTTTACCCACGAACACTGAAGCTTTCTTT
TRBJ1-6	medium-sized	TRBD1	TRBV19	CASSPLTGNGSPLHF	TGTGCCAGTAGTCCCCTGACAGGGAATGGATCACCCCTCCACTTT
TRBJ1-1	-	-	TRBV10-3	CATLQGGDTEAFF	TGTGCCACCCTTCAGGGAGGAGACACTGAAGCTTTCTTT
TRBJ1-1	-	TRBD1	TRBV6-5	CASRITGVTEAFF	TGTGCCAGCAGGATTACAGGGGTTACTGAAGCTTTCTTT
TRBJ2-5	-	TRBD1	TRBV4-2	CASSPGQGVEETQYF	TGTGCCAGCAGCCCCGGACAGGGAGTGGAGGAGACCCAGTACTTC
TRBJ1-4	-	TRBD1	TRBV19	CASRKQGAPDEKLFF	TGTGCCAGTAGAAAACAGGGGGCGCCGGATGAAAAACTGTTTTTT
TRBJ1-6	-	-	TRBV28	CASVQGVDSPLHF	TGTGCCAGCGTACAGGGAGTGGATTCACCCCTCCACTTT
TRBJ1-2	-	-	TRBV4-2	CASSQESEINYGYTF	TGTGCCAGCAGCCAAGAGTCCGAGATTAACTATGGCTACACCTTC
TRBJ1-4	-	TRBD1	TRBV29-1	CSVESQDRSTEKLFF	TGCAGCGTTGAATCTCAGGACAGGAGTACTGAAAAACTGTTTTTT
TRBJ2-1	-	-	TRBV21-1	CASSTPKGIDTSGNNEQFF	TGTGCCAGCAGCACCCCCAAAGGGATTGACACTAGCGGGAACAATGAGCAGTTCTTC
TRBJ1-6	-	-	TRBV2	CASSEIGGSNSPLHF	TGTGCCAGCAGTGAAATCGGGGGATCTAATTCACCCCTCCACTTT
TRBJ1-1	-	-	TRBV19	CASSMEGGRGDTEAFF	TGTGCCAGTAGTATGGAGGGGGGGAGAGGGGACACTGAAGCTTTCTTT
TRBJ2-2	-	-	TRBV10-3	CAIAVEGARTGELFF	TGTGCCATCGCCGTAGAAGGGGCTAGGACCGGGGAGCTGTTTTTT
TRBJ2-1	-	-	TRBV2	CASSVAGSYNEQFF	TGTGCCAGCAGTGTGGCAGGGTCCTACAATGAGCAGTTCTTC
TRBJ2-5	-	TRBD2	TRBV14	CASSPPVGGRAGETQYF	TGTGCCAGCAGCCCCCCGGTCGGCGGGAGGGCCGGAGAGACCCAGTACTTC
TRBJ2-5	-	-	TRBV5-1	CASSLPGQETQYF	TGCGCCAGCAGCTTGCCGGGCCAAGAGACCCAGTACTTC
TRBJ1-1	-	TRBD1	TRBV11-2	CASTIWDSEAFF	TGTGCCAGCACCATTTGGGACAGTGAAGCTTTCTTT
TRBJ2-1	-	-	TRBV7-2	CASSSYGSSGEQFF	TGTGCCAGCAGCTCTTACGGGTCATCCGGTGAGCAGTTCTTC